This T cell receptor beta chain was recorded in a study of cytomegalovirus exposure and HLA in healthy donors. Study-wide points: The study assumed roughly uniform donor sequencing depth for presence/absence analyses. In an earlier analysis, most TCR beta V segments were productive about 87% or about 30% of the time. Later work showed greater clonal expansion in HLA-associated TCR beta chains than in equally common others.

The length of the CDR3 is 18 residues. No CMV serostatus entry exists for this donor. Of note for this clone: Its cognate antigen is unknown.

The PCR ran on 60 Vbeta and 13 Jbeta primers. TCRdb's copy holds only in-frame clones and misses some; the assay was immunoSEQ multiplex PCR. The repertoire has about 43,000 clones, approximately 60% of them found once; the top ten carry roughly 9.3%. Sequenced: PBMCs. The sequence was collected from a human donor in good health. The J gene is TRBJ2-2, the V gene TRBV21-1; whether TRBD1, the table's D call, matches the DNA was not checked. TRBV21-1 is a pseudogene segment. For the CDR3, the DNA is TGTGCCAGCAGCAAAAGAGCCGGGACAATGGAAACCACCGGGGAGCTGTTTTTT. Its translation is CASSKRAGTMETTGELFF.